This record concerns one TCR beta chain sequence. Antigen specificity is unknown. Sequencing was performed with immunoSEQ multiplex PCR; in TCRdb, only in-frame clones are kept and a portion is missing. The sample lists roughly 63,000 clones; approximately 90% were seen once. This record belongs to a study of OX40 agonist ivuxolimab in advanced cancers. General study points: The study found that CD8+ T cells averaged more expanded clones than CD4+. The expanded peripheral T cells' antigen specificity was not determined.

CDR3 length: 15 amino acids. V was cut by 1 base and J by 2 bases, with 8 bases left in between. The germline CDR1 and CDR2 sequences are KGHSH and LQKENI. This TCR was sampled from an adult with an advanced solid tumor such as melanoma, head and neck, liver or kidney cancer. Here the sequenced sample was CD4+ or CD8+ T cells sorted from blood, taken in a trial of the OX40 agonist ivuxolimab. This chain links TRBV18 with TRBJ2-2; no firm D call. CDR3 sequence reads: CASSPLRTNTGELFF. CDR3 nucleotide sequence: TGTGCCAGCTCACCACTTAGAACCAACACCGGGGAGCTGTTTTTT.